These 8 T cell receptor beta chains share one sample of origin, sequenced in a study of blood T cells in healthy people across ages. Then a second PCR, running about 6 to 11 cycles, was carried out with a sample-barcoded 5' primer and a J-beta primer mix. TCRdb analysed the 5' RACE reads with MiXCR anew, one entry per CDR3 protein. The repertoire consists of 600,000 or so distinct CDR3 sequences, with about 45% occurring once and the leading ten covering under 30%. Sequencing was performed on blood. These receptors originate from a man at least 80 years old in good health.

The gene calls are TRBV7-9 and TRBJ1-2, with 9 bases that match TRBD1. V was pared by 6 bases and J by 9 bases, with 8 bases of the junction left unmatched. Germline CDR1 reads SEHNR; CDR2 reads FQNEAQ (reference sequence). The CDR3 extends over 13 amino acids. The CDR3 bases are TGTGCCAGCAGTCGGGACAGGGAGTCTCGCTACACCTTC. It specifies CASSRDRESRYTF.

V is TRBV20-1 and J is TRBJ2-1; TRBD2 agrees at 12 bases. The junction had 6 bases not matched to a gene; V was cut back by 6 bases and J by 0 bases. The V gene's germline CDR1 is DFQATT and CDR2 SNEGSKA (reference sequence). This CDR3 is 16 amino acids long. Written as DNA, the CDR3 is TGCAGTGCCCAAGGACTAGCGGGACCCTCCTACAATGAGCAGTTCTTC. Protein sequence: CSAQGLAGPSYNEQFF.

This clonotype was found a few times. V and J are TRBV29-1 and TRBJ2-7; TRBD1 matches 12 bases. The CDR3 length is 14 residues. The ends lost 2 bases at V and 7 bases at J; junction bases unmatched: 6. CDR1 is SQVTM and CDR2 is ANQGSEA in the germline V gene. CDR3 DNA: TGCAGCGTTGAAAAGGGACAGGGGGCGCGGGAGCAGTACTTC. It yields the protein CSVEKGQGAREQYF.

CDR3 residues: CSARATGAGGYTF. The DNA of the CDR3 is TGCAGTGCTAGAGCCACGGGCGCGGGGGGCTACACCTTC. This sequence joins TRBV20-1 and TRBJ1-2; D remains ambiguous. The V gene's germline CDR1 is DFQATT and CDR2 SNEGSKA (reference sequence). The CDR3 runs to 13 residues. V was clipped by 1 base and J by 8 bases, with 14 bases between them.

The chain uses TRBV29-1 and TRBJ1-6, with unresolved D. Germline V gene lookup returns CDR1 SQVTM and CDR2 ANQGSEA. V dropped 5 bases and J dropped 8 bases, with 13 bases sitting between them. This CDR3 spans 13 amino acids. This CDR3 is CSVRTAWDSPLHF. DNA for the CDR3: TGCAGCGTTCGAACAGCCTGGGATTCACCCCTCCACTTT.

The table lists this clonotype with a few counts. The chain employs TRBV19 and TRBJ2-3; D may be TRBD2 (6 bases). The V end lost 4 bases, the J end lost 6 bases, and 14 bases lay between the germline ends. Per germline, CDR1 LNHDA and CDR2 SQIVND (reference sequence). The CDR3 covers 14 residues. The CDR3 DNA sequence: TGTGCCAGTAGTACCAGCGGGCTTAGGGATACGCAGTATTTT. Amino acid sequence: CASSTSGLRDTQYF. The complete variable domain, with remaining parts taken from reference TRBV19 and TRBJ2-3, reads DGGITQSPKYLFRKEGQNVTLSCEQNLNHDAMYWYRQDPGQGLRLIYYSQIVNDFQKGDIAEGYSVSREKKESFPLTVTSAQKNPTAFYLCASSTSGLRDTQYFGPGTRLTVL.

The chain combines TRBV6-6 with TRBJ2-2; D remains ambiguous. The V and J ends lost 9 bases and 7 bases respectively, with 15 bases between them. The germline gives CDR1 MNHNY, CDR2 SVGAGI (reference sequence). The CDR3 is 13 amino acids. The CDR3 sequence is CASGVGNVGELFF. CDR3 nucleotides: TGTGCCAGTGGAGTGGGGAATGTCGGGGAGCTGTTTTTT.

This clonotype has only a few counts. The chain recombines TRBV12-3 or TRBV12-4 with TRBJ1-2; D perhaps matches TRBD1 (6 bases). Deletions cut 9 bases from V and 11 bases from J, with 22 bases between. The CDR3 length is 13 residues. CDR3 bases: TGTGCCAGTCGAGGGGGGGAAGGGAGTGGTTACACCTTC. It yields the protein CASRGGEGSGYTF.